The rows below give T cell receptor beta chains drawn from one sample of a study of blood T cell repertoires in COVID-19. TCRdb's copy holds only in-frame clones and misses some; the assay was immunoSEQ multiplex PCR. The sample contains over 200,000 clones, about four fifths of which appear only once. The sequenced material came from PBMCs or T cells enriched from blood (not recorded which). The receptors were gathered from a man aged 55 to 69 who had recovered from COVID-19. CDR3s include the opening cysteine and the closing phenylalanine or tryptophan. D genes are given only for firm matches. Clone size appears in some rows only: once, few, many, or a class for an expanded clone.

clone_size: NA; d_call: TRBD1; j_call: TRBJ1-2; v_call: TRBV5-1; cdr3_nt: TGCGCCAGCAGCTCCACAGGGGGAGGGGGCTATGGCTACACCTTC; cdr3_aa: CASSSTGGGGYGYTF
clone_size: NA; d_call: TRBD1; j_call: TRBJ2-1; v_call: TRBV7-9; cdr3_nt: TGTGCCAGCAGCTTGGCCGGGGGACAGGGGATTTCAAATGAGCAGTTCTTC; cdr3_aa: CASSLAGGQGISNEQFF
clone_size: NA; d_call: NA; j_call: TRBJ2-3; v_call: TRBV9; cdr3_nt: TGTGCCAGCAGCCCCGACCCGACTGGCACAGATACGCAGTATTTT; cdr3_aa: CASSPDPTGTDTQYF
clone_size: NA; d_call: NA; j_call: TRBJ2-7; v_call: TRBV7-3; cdr3_nt: TGTGCCAGCAGCCACGGTACCTACGAGCAGTACTTC; cdr3_aa: CASSHGTYEQYF
clone_size: NA; d_call: TRBD1; j_call: TRBJ1-1; v_call: TRBV11-3; cdr3_nt: TGTGCCAGCAGCTCAATTGAATACACGGGACAGGGGGTGGAAGCTTTCTTT; cdr3_aa: CASSSIEYTGQGVEAFF
clone_size: NA; d_call: NA; j_call: TRBJ1-5; v_call: TRBV6-6; cdr3_nt: TGTGCCAGCAAAGCCTGGACGGGAAATCAGCCCCAGCATTTT; cdr3_aa: CASKAWTGNQPQHF
clone_size: few; d_call: NA; j_call: TRBJ1-6; v_call: TRBV5-8; cdr3_nt: TGTGCCAGCAGCCGAGGACAGAATTCACCCCTCCACTTT; cdr3_aa: CASSRGQNSPLHF
clone_size: NA; d_call: TRBD1; j_call: TRBJ1-1; v_call: TRBV10-3; cdr3_nt: TGTGCCTCCCAGAGCGGGACAGGGGGTTTCACTGAAGCTTTCTTT; cdr3_aa: CASQSGTGGFTEAFF
clone_size: NA; d_call: NA; j_call: TRBJ2-7; v_call: TRBV5-1; cdr3_nt: TGCGCCAGCAGCTTTAACGGGGGTGGCTACGAGCAGTACTTC; cdr3_aa: CASSFNGGGYEQYF
clone_size: NA; d_call: TRBD2; j_call: TRBJ2-3; v_call: TRBV7-8; cdr3_nt: TGTGCCAGCAGCCCGACTAGCGGGGGGGCAGGAGATACGCAGTATTTT; cdr3_aa: CASSPTSGGAGDTQYF
clone_size: NA; d_call: NA; j_call: TRBJ2-4; v_call: TRBV5-6; cdr3_nt: TGTGCCAGCAGCTTGAGGGGGGCCAAAAACATTCAGTACTTC; cdr3_aa: CASSLRGAKNIQYF
clone_size: NA; d_call: NA; j_call: TRBJ1-5; v_call: TRBV7-2; cdr3_nt: TGTGCCAGCAGCTTGGAGACAGCAAGCAATCAGCCCCAGCATTTT; cdr3_aa: CASSLETASNQPQHF
clone_size: NA; d_call: TRBD1; j_call: TRBJ2-5; v_call: TRBV6-5; cdr3_nt: TGTGCCAGCAATTCCGGGACAGGGGTACAGACCCAGTACTTC; cdr3_aa: CASNSGTGVQTQYF
clone_size: NA; d_call: NA; j_call: TRBJ1-1; v_call: TRBV2; cdr3_nt: TGTGCCAGCAGCGTTAGGGGCGGGGAAAGTACTGAAGCTTTCTTT; cdr3_aa: CASSVRGGESTEAFF
clone_size: NA; d_call: NA; j_call: TRBJ1-5; v_call: TRBV5-5; cdr3_nt: TGTGCCAGCAGCGTGGATAATAATCAGCCCCAGCATTTT; cdr3_aa: CASSVDNNQPQHF
clone_size: NA; d_call: TRBD1; j_call: TRBJ1-5; v_call: TRBV19; cdr3_nt: TGTGCCAGTAGTACGACAGGGCTAAATCAGCCCCAGCATTTT; cdr3_aa: CASSTTGLNQPQHF
clone_size: NA; d_call: TRBD2; j_call: TRBJ2-1; v_call: TRBV9; cdr3_nt: TGTGCCAGCAGCTCCCTGACTAGCGGGGAGCCCGCCTACAATGAGCAGTTCTTC; cdr3_aa: CASSSLTSGEPAYNEQFF
clone_size: NA; d_call: TRBD2; j_call: TRBJ2-1; v_call: TRBV4-3; cdr3_nt: TGCGCCAGCAGCCAAGTAACTAGCGGGGGTTACAATGAGCAGTTCTTC; cdr3_aa: CASSQVTSGGYNEQFF
clone_size: many; d_call: TRBD1; j_call: TRBJ1-6; v_call: TRBV27; cdr3_nt: TGTGCCAGCAGTCTTGTAAGGGGGCGGGCGGATTCACCCCTCCACTTT; cdr3_aa: CASSLVRGRADSPLHF
clone_size: once; d_call: TRBD1; j_call: TRBJ2-1; v_call: TRBV3-1/TRBV3-2; cdr3_nt: TGTGCCAGCAGCCCCAACACAGGGGGCGGTGAGCAGTTCTTC; cdr3_aa: CASSPNTGGGEQFF
clone_size: NA; d_call: TRBD1; j_call: TRBJ2-2; v_call: TRBV7-8; cdr3_nt: TGTGCCAGCAGCCGGAGGACAGGGGGCGAATCCGGGGAGCTGTTTTTT; cdr3_aa: CASSRRTGGESGELFF
clone_size: NA; d_call: NA; j_call: TRBJ1-1; v_call: TRBV19; cdr3_nt: TGTGCCAGTAGTACCACAGCAGACACTGAAGCTTTCTTT; cdr3_aa: CASSTTADTEAFF
clone_size: NA; d_call: NA; j_call: TRBJ2-7; v_call: TRBV4-2; cdr3_nt: TGTGCCAGCAGCCAACGGGGAACGCCCTACGAGCAGTACTTC; cdr3_aa: CASSQRGTPYEQYF
clone_size: NA; d_call: NA; j_call: TRBJ2-7; v_call: TRBV6-5; cdr3_nt: TGTGCCAGCAGAAATTCAGGGTCCTACGAGCAGTACTTC; cdr3_aa: CASRNSGSYEQYF
clone_size: once; d_call: NA; j_call: TRBJ2-7; v_call: TRBV2; cdr3_nt: TGTGCCAGCAGTGTTGGGCAGGGCCAAGCCTACGAGCAGTACTTC; cdr3_aa: CASSVGQGQAYEQYF
clone_size: NA; d_call: TRBD1; j_call: TRBJ1-5; v_call: TRBV11-3; cdr3_nt: TGTGCCAGCAGCATCTCCCGGGACAGAAGACCACACTATAGCAATCAGCCCCAGCATTTT; cdr3_aa: CASSISRDRRPHYSNQPQHF
clone_size: few; d_call: TRBD1; j_call: TRBJ2-2; v_call: TRBV6-5; cdr3_nt: TGTGCCAGCAGTCCCCGGACAGGGGGCACCGGGGAGCTGTTTTTT; cdr3_aa: CASSPRTGGTGELFF
clone_size: few; d_call: NA; j_call: TRBJ2-2; v_call: TRBV7-2; cdr3_nt: TGTGCCAGCAAGTACGGGACAAACACCGGGGAGCTGTTTTTT; cdr3_aa: CASKYGTNTGELFF
clone_size: NA; d_call: NA; j_call: TRBJ2-3; v_call: TRBV5-1; cdr3_nt: TGCGCCAGCAGCTTGGCCACGGGGGACGCAGATACGCAGTATTTT; cdr3_aa: CASSLATGDADTQYF
clone_size: NA; d_call: NA; j_call: TRBJ1-2; v_call: TRBV20-1; cdr3_nt: TGCAGTGCTCCAGACAACCCGGGCTACACCTTC; cdr3_aa: CSAPDNPGYTF
clone_size: NA; d_call: NA; j_call: TRBJ1-5; v_call: TRBV19; cdr3_nt: TGTGCCAGTAGGATAGGTTTTTATAGCAATCAGCCCCAGCATTTT; cdr3_aa: CASRIGFYSNQPQHF
clone_size: NA; d_call: NA; j_call: TRBJ1-2; v_call: TRBV6-1; cdr3_nt: TGTGCCAGCAGTGAGCCGACAAGCTATGGCTACACCTTC; cdr3_aa: CASSEPTSYGYTF
clone_size: NA; d_call: TRBD2; j_call: TRBJ2-1; v_call: TRBV6-6; cdr3_nt: TGTGCCAGCAGCCTCGGGACTAGCGGGGGCAATGAGCAGTTCTTC; cdr3_aa: CASSLGTSGGNEQFF
clone_size: once; d_call: TRBD1; j_call: TRBJ2-3; v_call: TRBV6-5; cdr3_nt: TGTGCCAGCAGTTATGTTCGACAGGGGGGAGATACGCAGTATTTT; cdr3_aa: CASSYVRQGGDTQYF
clone_size: NA; d_call: TRBD1; j_call: TRBJ2-1; v_call: TRBV11-3; cdr3_nt: TGTGCCAGCAGTTCCGACAGGGATGAGCAGTTCTTC; cdr3_aa: CASSSDRDEQFF
clone_size: NA; d_call: TRBD1; j_call: TRBJ2-2; v_call: TRBV9; cdr3_nt: TGTGCCAGCAGCGTAGCCGGGACAGGGAACACCGGGGAGCTGTTTTTT; cdr3_aa: CASSVAGTGNTGELFF
clone_size: NA; d_call: NA; j_call: TRBJ1-1; v_call: TRBV15; cdr3_nt: TGTGCCACCAGCAGAGGGCAGGACTTTGCTTTCTTT; cdr3_aa: CATSRGQDFAFF
clone_size: NA; d_call: NA; j_call: TRBJ2-5; v_call: TRBV10-2; cdr3_nt: TGCGCCAGCAGTGATTCCGGCAGGGTTTATGAGACCCAGTACTTC; cdr3_aa: CASSDSGRVYETQYF
clone_size: NA; d_call: NA; j_call: TRBJ2-7; v_call: TRBV11-3; cdr3_nt: TGTGCCAGCAGCCCCGGGACTGCAGCCTCCTACGAGCAGTACTTC; cdr3_aa: CASSPGTAASYEQYF
clone_size: NA; d_call: NA; j_call: TRBJ1-2; v_call: TRBV5-4; cdr3_nt: TGTGCCAGCAGCTTGGGTCTCTTGGAACAGGGAGACTATGGCTACACCTTC; cdr3_aa: CASSLGLLEQGDYGYTF
clone_size: NA; d_call: NA; j_call: TRBJ2-3; v_call: TRBV7-2; cdr3_nt: TGTGCCAGCAGCTTAGGCACAATTAGCACAGATACGCAGTATTTT; cdr3_aa: CASSLGTISTDTQYF
clone_size: NA; d_call: NA; j_call: TRBJ1-6; v_call: TRBV6-5; cdr3_nt: TGTGCCAGTAGCAGGGGTGGTAATTCACCCCTCCACTTT; cdr3_aa: CASSRGGNSPLHF
clone_size: NA; d_call: NA; j_call: TRBJ1-4; v_call: TRBV20-1; cdr3_nt: TGCAGTGCATCGGGGAATGAAAAACTGTTTTTT; cdr3_aa: CSASGNEKLFF
clone_size: NA; d_call: NA; j_call: TRBJ2-1; v_call: TRBV5-1; cdr3_nt: TGCGCCAGCAGCTTGGTTCTAGCAAATGAGCAGTTCTTC; cdr3_aa: CASSLVLANEQFF
clone_size: NA; d_call: NA; j_call: TRBJ1-4; v_call: TRBV15; cdr3_nt: TGTGCCACCAGCAGAGATTCGGCGGGGGAAAAACTGTTTTTT; cdr3_aa: CATSRDSAGEKLFF
clone_size: NA; d_call: NA; j_call: TRBJ2-3; v_call: TRBV18; cdr3_nt: TGTGCCAGCTCACCACCGAGCTCAGATACGCAGTATTTT; cdr3_aa: CASSPPSSDTQYF
clone_size: NA; d_call: NA; j_call: TRBJ2-1; v_call: TRBV6-1; cdr3_nt: TGTGCCAGCAGTGAGGAGGGAAGCTCCTACAATGAGCAGTTCTTC; cdr3_aa: CASSEEGSSYNEQFF
clone_size: NA; d_call: TRBD1; j_call: TRBJ1-4; v_call: TRBV13; cdr3_nt: TGTGCCAGCAGCTTGGGACAGGGCGAGGAAAAACTGTTTTTT; cdr3_aa: CASSLGQGEEKLFF
clone_size: NA; d_call: TRBD1; j_call: TRBJ1-6; v_call: TRBV7-9; cdr3_nt: TGTGCCAGCAGCTCACAGGGGGCTTCACCCCTCCACTTT; cdr3_aa: CASSSQGASPLHF
clone_size: few; d_call: NA; j_call: TRBJ2-7; v_call: TRBV6-5; cdr3_nt: TGTGCCAGCAGTTACGGGACAACCTACGAGCAGTACTTC; cdr3_aa: CASSYGTTYEQYF
clone_size: NA; d_call: NA; j_call: TRBJ1-4; v_call: TRBV19; cdr3_nt: TGTGCCAGTAGTAGGAGAGCGTCGGTTGAAAAACTGTTTTTT; cdr3_aa: CASSRRASVEKLFF